Below are 17 T cell receptor beta chains sequenced from a single sample in a study of blood T cell repertoires in COVID-19. Only in-frame clones appear in the TCRdb table, and some are missing; sequencing was by immunoSEQ multiplex PCR. The table has about 250,000 clones, around 88% seen once. Sequenced input: peripheral blood. These receptors were taken from a middle-aged man with active or convalescent COVID-19.

At least ten counts were recorded for this clone. The chain recombines TRBV5-6 with TRBJ1-2, with 7 bases identical to TRBD1. CDR3 size: 13 residues. Trimming cost V 4 bases and J 5 bases; bases outside gene matches: 5. In germline, CDR1 is SGHDT, CDR2 YYEEEE. The chain's CDR3 is CASSAGQLYGYTF. As DNA, the CDR3 is TGTGCCAGCAGCGCGGGACAGCTTTATGGCTACACCTTC.

The chain combines TRBV7-9 with TRBJ1-6; D is perhaps TRBD1 (5 bases). CDR1 and CDR2 (germline): SEHNR, FQNEAQ (reference sequence). Between the trimmed V and J ends, which lost 2 bases and 8 bases, there was a span of 10 bases. CDR3 length equals 14 residues. CDR3 sequence: CASSLSQGHSPLHF. The CDR3 bases are TGTGCCAGCAGCTTAAGTCAGGGCCATTCACCCCTCCACTTT.

This clone came up a few times. The chain joins TRBV27 to TRBJ1-1; TRBD1 matches 9 bases. Trimming cost V 11 bases and J 4 bases; bases outside gene matches: 11. The CDR3 sequence is 14 residues long. CDR1 is MNHEY, CDR2 SMNVEV, per germline (reference sequence). CDR3 sequence: CACQVRQGGTEAFF. CDR3 sequence (DNA): TGTGCCTGCCAAGTTAGACAGGGGGGCACTGAAGCTTTCTTT.

The V call is TRBV29-1, the J call TRBJ2-7; 8 bases line up with TRBD1. The V segment lost 7 bases and the J segment 0 bases; nucleotides outside the gene matches: 5. The CDR3 consists of 13 residues. The V gene's germline CDR1 is SQVTM and CDR2 ANQGSEA. Written as DNA, the CDR3 is TGCAGCGCTATGGGACAGGACTCCTACGAGCAGTACTTC. Translation: CSAMGQDSYEQYF.

The CDR3 spells CASRTGTDNSGANVLTF. CDR3 DNA: TGCGCCAGCAGGACCGGGACAGACAACTCTGGGGCCAACGTCCTGACTTTC. This rearrangement joins TRBV4-1 to TRBJ2-6; 7 positions match TRBD1. CDR1 is MGHRA and CDR2 is YSYEKL in the germline V gene. The CDR3 covers 17 residues. The trim removed 6 bases at V and 0 bases at J, leaving 8 bases unmatched.

CDR3 nucleotides: TGTGCCAGCAGTGATATTCCTCGACAGGGGACGAACACTGAAGCTTTCTTT. As protein: CASSDIPRQGTNTEAFF. This chain joins TRBV25-1 and TRBJ1-1, with 8 bases that match TRBD1. The V gene's germline CDR1 is MGHDK and CDR2 SYGVNS. Germline trimming cut 3 bases from V and 1 base from J; bases unmatched to any gene: 10. The CDR3 length is 17 residues.

A word on this clone: Other DNA sequences from this sample encode an identical CDR3 as well. DNA for the CDR3: TGTGCCTGGAGTCCACAAGGGGTGGGAGGCTACACCTTC. Protein sequence: CAWSPQGVGGYTF. V and J are TRBV30 and TRBJ1-2; a possible D gene is TRBD1 (5 bases). The CDR3 has 13 amino acids. From germline, CDR1 is GTSNPN and CDR2 SVGIG (reference sequence). V gave up 2 bases and J gave up 8 bases, with 15 bases separating them.

This chain links TRBV27 with TRBJ1-5; TRBD1 is a possible D gene (5 bases). The V and J ends lost 6 bases and 4 bases respectively, with 13 bases between them. Germline V gives CDR1 MNHEY, CDR2 SMNVEV (reference sequence). This CDR3 contains 14 residues. The CDR3 sequence: CASSPLGGNQPQHF. The CDR3 DNA sequence: TGTGCCAGCAGCCCACTGGGGGGGAATCAGCCCCAGCATTTT.

This clone was seen only once. The CDR3 DNA sequence: TGTGCCAGCAGTGCAAACAGGGACACTGAAGCTTTCTTT. As protein: CASSANRDTEAFF. The chain uses TRBV6-4 and TRBJ1-1; TRBD1 might be the D (6 bases). Looked up from germline, CDR1 is MRHNA and CDR2 is SNTAGT. The CDR3 extends over 13 amino acids. V lost 4 bases, J lost 3 bases, and 9 bases lay in between.

The chain uses TRBV14 and TRBJ2-2; D is unresolved. The CDR3 consists of 13 residues. Trimming removed 4 bases at V and 5 bases at J, with 8 bases between. CDR1 is SGHDN and CDR2 is FVKESK in the germline V gene. The CDR3 sequence: CASSPRRTGELFF. As DNA, the CDR3 is TGTGCCAGCAGCCCTCGGAGAACCGGGGAGCTGTTTTTT. The full variable domain, in which reference TRBV14 and TRBJ2-2 provide the parts outside the CDR3, is EAGVTQFPSHSVIEKGQTVTLRCDPISGHDNLYWYRRVMGKEIKFLLHFVKESKQDESGMPNNRFLAERTGGTYSTLKVQPAELEDSGVYFCASSPRRTGELFFGEGSRLTVL.

This clone appeared once. The chain employs TRBV5-1 and TRBJ2-3, with 9 bases identical to TRBD2. Germline V gives CDR1 SGHRS, CDR2 YFSETQ. The V segment lost 4 bases and the J segment 0 bases; nucleotides outside the gene matches: 12. The CDR3 sequence is 18 residues long. Here the CDR3 reads CASSPRASGGISTDTQYF. CDR3 in DNA: TGCGCCAGCAGCCCCAGGGCAAGCGGGGGGATTAGCACAGATACGCAGTATTTT.

V is TRBV7-6 and J is TRBJ1-3; possible D gene TRBD1, 5 bases. This CDR3 region has 15 residues. Germline-derived CDR1 and CDR2 are SGHVS and FNYEAQ. Trimming stripped 1 base from V and 4 bases from J, with 11 bases between. Written as DNA, the CDR3 is TGTGCCAGCAGCTTAGAGGCAGGGAGGGGAAACACCATATATTTT. Amino acid sequence: CASSLEAGRGNTIYF.

The chain recombines TRBV5-4 with TRBJ1-2; a weak D match, TRBD1 (6 bases). The germline V gene encodes CDR1 SGHNT and CDR2 YYREEE (reference sequence). The CDR3 consists of 14 residues. Trimming cost V 1 base and J 7 bases, with 14 bases left between them. CDR3 in DNA: TGTGCCAGCAGCTTGAATCGGGGGGCGCGTGGCTACACCTTC. It codes for CASSLNRGARGYTF.

The V gene is TRBV10-3, the J gene TRBJ2-2, with D unclear. The CDR3 length is 14 residues. Trimming pared 8 bases from V and 0 bases from J, leaving 10 bases between. Germline CDR1 ENHRY, CDR2 SYGVKD. CDR3 sequence reads: CAIRIVSNTGELFF. The CDR3 region has the DNA TGTGCCATCCGTATAGTGTCGAACACCGGGGAGCTGTTTTTT.

V and J are TRBV4-2 and TRBJ2-2; maybe TRBD2 (6 bases). V lost 1 base and J lost 3, with 12 bases in between. From germline, CDR1 is LGHNA and CDR2 YNFKEQ. There are 16 residues in the CDR3. The CDR3 is CASSQAGRTDTGELFF. CDR3 nucleotide sequence: TGTGCCAGCAGCCAAGCCGGGAGAACGGACACCGGGGAGCTGTTTTTT.

This rearrangement joins TRBV5-5 to TRBJ1-5; D gene ambiguous. The V end lost 4 bases, the J end lost 11 bases, and 16 bases lay between the germline ends. CDR3 length: 13 residues. CDR1 SGHKS and CDR2 YYEKEE come from the germline V gene (reference sequence). CDR3 sequence: CASSPEVYSAQHF. The CDR3 coding sequence is TGTGCCAGCAGCCCCGAGGTGTACTCGGCCCAGCATTTT.

CDR3 coding DNA: TGTGCCAGCAGTGGGACAGCTAGCAATCAGCCCCAGCATTTT. Translation gives CASSGTASNQPQHF. The V gene is TRBV2, the J gene TRBJ1-5; possibly TRBD1 for D (6 bases). Trimming stripped 4 bases from V and 0 bases from J, with 7 bases between. The CDR3 covers 14 residues. Per germline, CDR1 SNHLY and CDR2 FYNNEI.